A single sample is the source of the 16 T cell receptor beta chains below, sequenced in a study of vaccination effects on CD4 cells after COVID-19. TCRdb's copy holds only in-frame clones and misses some; the assay was immunoSEQ multiplex PCR. The sample includes about 76,000 clones, roughly three quarters of them seen just once. Between days 9 and 10 of culture, CD4+ T cells were separated out. For these receptors, no antigen is known. The sample in question was CD4+ T cells from PBMCs cultured without peptide, obtained before COVID-19 vaccination. The receptor source for this set is a human donor who received a COVID-19 vaccine.

This chain links TRBV19 with TRBJ1-6; 10 nucleotides agree with TRBD1. The CDR3 length is 17 residues. Germline CDR1 and CDR2: LNHDA and SQIVND (reference sequence). V lost 3 bases to trimming and J lost 2 bases; unmatched junction nucleotides: 4. The CDR3 DNA sequence: TGTGCCAGTAGTATCCGGGACAGGGGCACCTATAATTCACCCCTCCACTTT. Translating it yields CASSIRDRGTYNSPLHF.

The chain combines TRBV11-2 with TRBJ2-7; D ambiguous. Germline assignment: CDR1 SGHAT and CDR2 FQNNGV. Trimming left V 1 base short and J 2 bases short, with 6 bases between. This CDR3 has 13 amino acids. CDR3 nucleotide sequence: TGTGCCAGCAGCTTAGGCGGACCCTACGAGCAGTACGTC. The encoded protein is CASSLGGPYEQYV.

This chain joins TRBV12-3 or TRBV12-4 and TRBJ1-1; D might be TRBD1 (5 bases). This CDR3 is built from 13 residues. Trimming pared 3 bases from V and 8 bases from J, leaving 13 bases between. The CDR3 here is CASSFSIRVEAFF. CDR3 in DNA: TGTGCCAGCAGTTTTTCTATCAGGGTCGAAGCTTTCTTT.

V and J are TRBV28 and TRBJ1-6; D is ambiguous. This CDR3 has 12 residues. V was shortened by 3 bases and J by 10 bases, with 7 bases between the two germline ends. Germline V gene data show CDR1 as MDHEN and CDR2 as SYDVKM. The CDR3 bases are TGTGCCAGCAGTTTGGAGTACTCACCCCTCCACTTT. Translation gives CASSLEYSPLHF.

This rearrangement joins TRBV7-8 to TRBJ2-7; D could derive from TRBD1 or TRBD2 (5 bases each). CDR1 and CDR2 (germline): SGHVS, FQNEAQ. The CDR3 spans 14 residues. Trimming left V 5 bases short and J 4 bases short, with 15 bases between. The CDR3 sequence: CASSTGGGWYEQYV. CDR3 DNA sequence: TGTGCCAGCAGCACAGGAGGAGGTTGGTACGAGCAGTACGTC.

This chain uses TRBV10-3 with TRBJ2-2; D gene uncertain. The CDR3 has 14 amino acids. Germline lookup yields CDR1 ENHRY and CDR2 SYGVKD. Trimming took 1 base from V and 2 from J, leaving 5 bases between them. The CDR3 is CAISEFSNTGELFF. The CDR3 DNA reads TGTGCCATCAGTGAGTTTAGTAACACCGGGGAGCTGTTTTTT.

On this clone itself: The sample has other DNA sequences that encode this CDR3 too. The gene calls are TRBV28 and TRBJ2-7; D is perhaps TRBD2 (5 bases). There are 12 residues in the CDR3. Trimming removed 3 bases at V and 4 bases at J, with 7 bases between. The V gene's germline CDR1 is MDHEN and CDR2 SYDVKM. CDR3 residues: CASSLGGYEQYV. DNA for the CDR3: TGTGCCAGCAGTTTGGGCGGGTACGAGCAGTACGTC.

This chain connects TRBV20-1 to TRBJ2-7, with 7 nucleotides matching TRBD1. Trimming cost V 4 bases and J 1 base; bases outside gene matches: 7. Germline CDR1 is DFQATT and CDR2 is SNEGSKA (reference sequence). CDR3 size: 14 residues. The CDR3 bases are TGCAGTGCTACTGACAGGGTTATATCCTACGAGCAGTACGTC. This gives the protein CSATDRVISYEQYV.

This clone came up a few times. The CDR3 sequence: CASSGARQGSTEAFF. CDR3 bases: TGTGCCAGCAGTGGAGCCCGACAGGGATCCACTGAAGCTTTCTTT. The chain carries TRBV2 and TRBJ1-1, with 7 nucleotides matching TRBD1. V was pared by 4 bases and J by 4 bases, with 9 bases of the junction left unmatched. CDR3 length equals 15 residues. Germline values: CDR1 SNHLY, CDR2 FYNNEI.

The chain employs TRBV3-1 (or the pseudogene TRBV3-2) and TRBJ1-1; D uncertain. V lost 0 bases and J 11 bases, leaving 16 bases between the germline ends. The germline V gene encodes CDR1 LGHDT and CDR2 YNNKEL (reference sequence). The CDR3 totals 14 residues. The CDR3 sequence is CASSQDFRGPEAFF. DNA of the CDR3: TGTGCCAGCAGCCAAGACTTTCGAGGTCCGGAGGCTTTCTTT.

The chain couples TRBV5-1 to TRBJ1-4; TRBD1 matches 10 bases. Germline V gene data show CDR1 as SGHRS and CDR2 as YFSETQ. This CDR3 has 14 residues. V lost 5 bases and J lost 6; bases outside the gene matches: 4. CDR3 region: CASRGTGDDEKLFF. CDR3 nucleotide sequence: TGCGCCAGCAGAGGGACAGGGGATGATGAAAAACTGTTTTTT.

This chain links TRBV6-5 with TRBJ1-1; D is possibly TRBD1 (5 bases). Looked up from germline, CDR1 is MNHEY and CDR2 is SVGAGI. Trimming removed 5 bases from V and 1 base from J, with 14 bases in between. This CDR3 is built from 15 residues. CDR3 residues: CASSPPGPRNTEAFF. In DNA form, the CDR3 reads TGTGCCAGCAGTCCCCCGGGACCGAGGAACACTGAAGCTTTCTTT.

V gene TRBV2 combines with J gene TRBJ1-1; weak D call: TRBD1 (6 bases). This CDR3 region has 13 residues. Germline lookup yields CDR1 SNHLY and CDR2 FYNNEI. V was shortened by 7 bases and J by 1 base, with 10 bases between the two germline ends. The CDR3 loop is CASKGDENTEAFF. The CDR3 bases are TGTGCCAGCAAGGGGGACGAGAACACTGAAGCTTTCTTT.

This chain joins TRBV7-8 and TRBJ1-3; TRBD1 agrees at 7 bases. Germline CDR1 SGHVS, CDR2 FQNEAQ. This CDR3 spans 15 amino acids. J was trimmed by 8 bases and V by 4 bases; bases with no gene match: 11. This CDR3 reads CASSWGRQGGDTIYF. The CDR3 nucleotides read TGTGCCAGCAGCTGGGGGAGACAGGGAGGGGACACCATATATTTT. The full variable domain, in which reference TRBV7-8 and TRBJ1-3 provide the parts outside the CDR3, is GAGVSQSPRYKVAKRGQDVALRCDPISGHVSLFWYQQALGQGPEFLTYFQNEAQLDKSGLPSDRFFAERPEGSVSTLKIQRTQQEDSAVYLCASSWGRQGGDTIYFGEGSWLTVV.

The chain uses TRBV9 and TRBJ1-2; D remains ambiguous. CDR3 length equals 14 residues. Germline V gene data show CDR1 as SGDLS and CDR2 as YYNGEE. V gave up 4 bases and J gave up 2 bases, with 12 bases separating them. The CDR3, as DNA: TGTGCCAGCAGCCCAAGCACGGAAAACTATGGCTACACCTTC. Amino acid sequence: CASSPSTENYGYTF.

The CDR3 bases are TGTGCCAGCAGCCAAGCCGGGACTAGAAGTACGAGTGAGCAGTTCTTC. Protein sequence: CASSQAGTRSTSEQFF. The chain recombines TRBV4-2 with TRBJ2-1, with 8 bases aligning to TRBD2. Germline V CDR1 and CDR2: LGHNA, YNFKEQ. V was pared by 1 base and J by 9 bases, with 11 bases of the junction left unmatched. CDR3 size: 16 residues.